This TCR beta chain emerged from a study of human T cells and chemical hapten exposure. TCRdb reprocessed the RACE reads with MiXCR, giving one entry per CDR3 protein. Here the sample spans 200,000 to 300,000 distinct CDR3 sequences, roughly 8.9% being singletons. About this clonotype itself: The junction departs from germline at one end; a sequencing error may be responsible.

The CDR3 length is 14 residues. The V gene's germline CDR1 is MDHEN and CDR2 SYDVKM. Time point denoted: pre-sensitization, week 0. The treatment: therapeutic diphenylcyclopropenone sensitization with weekly scalp DPC. The source was whole blood, collected in connection with sensitization to the hapten diphenylcyclopropenone (DPC). The TCR originated in a woman in her forties with alopecia areata. Some clones in this sample may be carry-over from other donors' samples. The chain uses TRBV28 and TRBJ1-3; D perhaps matches TRBD1 (5 bases). CDR3 DNA: TGTGTCAGCAGTTCCGGGACCTCTGGAAACACCATATATTTT. This codes for CVSSSGTSGNTIYF. Looking up the rest from reference TRBV28 and TRBJ1-3 gives the full variable domain: DVKVTQSSRYLVKRTGEKVFLECVQDMDHENMFWYRQDPGLGLRLIYFSYDVKMKEKGDIPEGYSVSREKKERFSLILESASTNQTSMYLCVSSSGTSGNTIYFGEGSWLTVV.